Below are 10 T cell receptor beta chains sequenced from a single sample in a study of lymphopenia after photon versus proton radiotherapy. Profiled with immunoSEQ multiplex PCR; TCRdb holds only in-frame clones, not every one. The sample has over 15,000 clones, about nine tenths seen once. The source material was peripheral blood, sampled from a patient treated with proton-based radiotherapy. The receptors shown here come from a man aged 70-80 years with pancreatic cancer.

The chain carries TRBV7-8 and TRBJ2-3; 8 nucleotides agree with TRBD2. Trimming at V came to 2 bases and at J to 7 bases, leaving 5 bases not matched to a gene. The germline CDR1 and CDR2 sequences are SGHVS and FQNEAQ. There are 14 residues in the CDR3. CDR3 sequence: CASSLTSGVNTQYF. Here the CDR3 DNA reads TGTGCCAGCAGCTTAACTAGCGGTGTTAATACGCAGTATTTT.

This chain connects TRBV30 to TRBJ2-7; TRBD2 might be the D (5 bases). Trimming took 4 bases from V and 3 from J, leaving 10 bases between them. Germline CDR1 is GTSNPN and CDR2 is SVGIG (reference sequence). The CDR3 runs to 12 residues. CDR3 loop: CAWKSGIYEQYF. The CDR3 DNA reads as TGTGCCTGGAAGTCGGGGATCTACGAGCAGTACTTC.

This rearrangement joins TRBV7-9 to TRBJ2-3; TRBD2 matches 9 bases. The junction had 7 bases not matched to a gene; V was cut back by 2 bases and J by 1 base. The CDR3 length is 17 residues. Germline-derived CDR1 and CDR2 are SEHNR and FQNEAQ (reference sequence). CDR3 nucleotide sequence: TGTGCCAGCAGCTTAAGGCTAGCGGGGTTGCGCACAGATACGCAGTATTTT. Protein: CASSLRLAGLRTDTQYF.

This sequence joins TRBV11-2 and TRBJ2-7, with unresolved D. V lost 5 bases, J lost 3 bases, and 5 bases lay in between. The CDR3 has 11 amino acids. CDR1 is SGHAT and CDR2 is FQNNGV in the germline V gene. The CDR3 DNA follows: TGTGCCAGCAGCACCAGCTACGAGCAGTACTTC. Its protein is CASSTSYEQYF.

The V call is TRBV5-6, the J call TRBJ1-2; D is unresolved. The CDR3 has 12 residues. V dropped 3 bases and J dropped 5 bases, with 8 bases sitting between them. Germline V gene data show CDR1 as SGHDT and CDR2 as YYEEEE. CDR3 sequence: CASSSQVYGYTF. The CDR3 DNA reads TGTGCCAGCAGCTCTCAGGTTTATGGCTACACCTTC.

On this clone itself: Other DNA variants within this sample encode the same CDR3. The rearrangement joins TRBV5-1 to TRBJ2-1; TRBD2 matches 10 bases. The junction had 4 bases not matched to a gene; V was cut back by 0 bases and J by 4 bases. The CDR3 is 16 amino acids. Germline-derived CDR1 and CDR2 are SGHRS and YFSETQ. DNA of the CDR3: TGCGCCAGCAGCTTGGTAGCGGGAGGACCGTACAATGAGCAGTTCTTC. This encodes CASSLVAGGPYNEQFF.

The sample holds one count of this clone. The rearrangement joins TRBV30 to TRBJ2-1; no clear D gene. The V end lost 8 bases, the J end lost 7 bases, and 6 bases lay between the germline ends. Germline V gene sequence: CDR1 GTSNPN, CDR2 SVGIG (reference sequence). This CDR3 comprises 9 residues. The CDR3 reads CAAENEQFF. CDR3 sequence (DNA): TGTGCCGCGGAGAATGAGCAGTTCTTC.

This chain joins TRBV5-5 and TRBJ1-1; D unclear. Deletions cut 0 bases from V and 5 bases from J, with 11 bases between. There are 14 residues in the CDR3. CDR1 SGHKS and CDR2 YYEKEE come from the germline V gene (reference sequence). CDR3 bases: TGTGCCAGCAGCTTGGCGGTTAAGGGTACTGAAGCTTTCTTT. Translating it yields CASSLAVKGTEAFF.

The chain links TRBV5-1 to TRBJ1-4, with D unclear. V was pared by 0 bases and J by 0 bases, with 9 bases between. Germline V gene data show CDR1 as SGHRS and CDR2 as YFSETQ. The CDR3 consists of 16 residues. CDR3 sequence (DNA): TGCGCCAGCAGCTTGGAGGCGATCACAACTAATGAAAAACTGTTTTTT. It is translated as CASSLEAITTNEKLFF.

The genes are TRBV11-1 and TRBJ1-2; D is unresolved. The CDR3 totals 12 residues. The germline V gene has CDR1 SGHAT and CDR2 FQDESV (reference sequence). V lost 1 base and J lost 6, with 6 bases in between. This chain's CDR3 is CASSLEGHGYTF. The CDR3 bases are TGTGCCAGCAGCTTAGAGGGTCATGGCTACACCTTC.